This TCR beta chain is drawn from a study of vaccination effects on CD4 cells after COVID-19. General observations from the study: The study dataset contains few convalescent patients and includes no early post-infection timepoints.

Here immunoSEQ multiplex PCR was the method, and the copy in TCRdb shows in-frame clones only, minus some. Counted here are under 20,000 clones, 70% occurring once; the ten biggest clones make up 9%. By sample fraction, this clone is medium-sized. Its antigen is not known. The CDR3 has 19 amino acids. Trimming took 0 bases from V and 2 from J; bases not matched to a gene: 12. Per the germline V gene, CDR1 is LNHNV and CDR2 is YYDKDF (reference sequence). After expansion with viral peptide pools in the ViraFEST assay, antigen-specific CD4+ T cells were sequenced. Investigators separated out CD4+ T cells once approximately 10 days of culture had passed. Each person got two doses of an mRNA SARS-CoV-2 vaccine, BNT162b2 or mRNA-1273. Nucleocapsid antibodies were negative in the vaccine recipients, who had never had SARS-CoV-2 infection. Approximately 1.9 million PBMC per well were cultured with around 10 IU/ml IL-2 and 7.5 to 10 ug/ml peptides.

This clonotype originated in a human donor who received a COVID-19 vaccine. The specimen comprised CD4+ T cells from PBMCs cultured with SARS-CoV-2 spike peptides, sampled after COVID-19 vaccination. The rearrangement links TRBV15 to TRBJ1-4; 7 bases agree with TRBD1. The CDR3 loop is CATSREKDRFFRTNEKLFF. The CDR3 nucleotides are TGTGCCACCAGCAGAGAAAAGGACAGGTTTTTCAGGACTAATGAAAAACTGTTTTTT.